This T cell receptor (beta chain) was sequenced in a study of cytomegalovirus exposure and HLA in healthy donors. PCR involved 60 Vbeta and 13 Jbeta primers. Sequenced by immunoSEQ multiplex PCR; TCRdb stores in-frame clones only, minus some. The sample yields tens of thousands of clones, less than 75% seen once. CDR3 size: 12 residues. Germline V CDR1 and CDR2: KGHSH, LQKENI. Trimming stripped 5 bases from V and 0 bases from J, with 4 bases between. The clonotype comes from a woman in her forties or fifties in good health and CMV-seropositive. The V and J genes are TRBV18 and TRBJ1-1; no firm D call. Material: PBMCs. In DNA form, the CDR3 reads TGTGCCAGCTCAGCGATGAACACTGAAGCTTTCTTT. It yields the protein CASSAMNTEAFF.